This TCR beta chain came from a study of cytomegalovirus exposure and HLA in healthy donors. Looking at the study overall: Out of fewer than 500 genotyped donors, roughly 83% belonged to the Caucasian-associated ancestry cluster.

Study results and limitations: The availability of immune exposure information extended only to CMV serostatus. For cytomegalovirus status, the classifier reportedly gave diagnoses with high specificity and sensitivity.

In the case of this clone: Its antigen is not known. The sample carries other DNA sequences with the same CDR3.

The germline V gene encodes CDR1 SGHVS and CDR2 FQNEAQ. CDR3 size: 13 residues. After removal of 4 bases from V and 3 bases from J, the junction contained 3 bases not matched to a gene. Primers: 60 Vbeta forward and 13 Jbeta reverse. The method was immunoSEQ multiplex PCR; TCRdb's version includes in-frame clones alone and lacks a portion of them. The table has around 150,000 clones, over 80% seen once; the top ten hold roughly 4%. This sequence was found in a man aged 50-59 years in good health and CMV-seropositive. Sequenced input: PBMCs. The chain couples TRBV7-8 to TRBJ2-7; 7 positions match TRBD1. CDR3 region: CASSSSGGYEQYF. The CDR3 nucleotides are TGTGCCAGCAGCTCCTCAGGGGGCTACGAGCAGTACTTC.